This passage covers 26 T cell receptor beta chains from one sample sequenced in a study of response to subunit inactivated influenza vaccine. TCRdb redid the calling of the RT-PCR reads with MiXCR, one entry per CDR3 protein. The data hold hundreds of thousands of distinct CDR3 sequences, with 14% observed a single time. The sequencing here drew on PBMCs from blood, taken roughly 15 days before vaccination. The receptors derive from a man in his forties or fifties who received an inactivated influenza vaccine.

This sequence joins TRBV5-5 and TRBJ2-5; no clear D. Between the trimmed V and J ends, which lost 1 base and 2 bases, there was a span of 9 bases. Germline V gene data show CDR1 as SGHKS and CDR2 as YYEKEE (reference sequence). The CDR3 covers 14 residues. CDR3 amino acids: CASSLQLLQETQYF. In DNA form, the CDR3 reads TGTGCCAGCAGCTTGCAGTTACTACAAGAGACCCAGTACTTC.

This clonotype was seen a handful of times. The gene calls are TRBV25-1 and TRBJ2-5; no firm D call. CDR1 is MGHDK, CDR2 SYGVNS, per germline. V lost 6 bases to trimming and J lost 2 bases, with 13 bases between them. The length of the CDR3 is 14 residues. The chain's CDR3 is CASSSRRRQETQYF. Here the CDR3 DNA reads TGTGCCAGCAGCTCTAGACGGAGACAAGAGACCCAGTACTTC.

V usage is TRBV5-1 and J usage is TRBJ1-1; D not certain. The germline V and J ends were trimmed by 0 bases and 7 bases, with 10 bases remaining between them. Germline V CDR1 and CDR2: SGHRS, YFSETQ. The CDR3 is 13 residues long. CDR3 sequence (DNA): TGCGCCAGCAGCTTGGCAGCGGCAAATGAAGCTTTCTTT. It translates to CASSLAAANEAFF.

This chain links TRBV4-3 with TRBJ2-2, with 9 bases matching TRBD1. Trimming took 2 bases from V and 4 from J; bases not matched to a gene: 8. In germline, CDR1 is LGHNA, CDR2 YSLEER. CDR3 length: 17 amino acids. The CDR3 DNA reads as TGCGCCAGCAGCCAAAGGGGGACAGGGCGAGGCACCGGGGAGCTGTTTTTT. Residues: CASSQRGTGRGTGELFF.

This clonotype was counted only a few times. This chain joins TRBV3-1 and TRBJ1-6; D uncertain. Per the germline V gene, CDR1 is LGHDT and CDR2 is YNNKEL (reference sequence). V shed 0 bases and J shed 10 bases, with 10 bases lying between them. The CDR3 is 14 residues long. CDR3 bases: TGTGCCAGCAGCCAAGAAGGGATCCAATCACCCCTCCACTTT. Residues: CASSQEGIQSPLHF. Combining the CDR3 with reference TRBV3-1 and TRBJ1-6 gives the whole variable domain DTAVSQTPKYLVTQMGNDKSIKCEQNLGHDTMYWYKQDSKKFLKIMFSYNNKELIINETVPNRFSPKSPDKAHLNLHINSLELGDSAVYFCASSQEGIQSPLHFGNGTRLTVT.

The chain recombines TRBV20-1 with TRBJ2-7; 10 bases agree with TRBD1. The CDR3 loop spans 14 amino acids. CDR1 and CDR2 (germline): DFQATT, SNEGSKA (reference sequence). The trim removed 7 bases at V and 4 bases at J, leaving 10 bases unmatched. CDR3 nucleotides: TGCAGTGTTAGCCCGGACAGGGGGACTTACGAGCAGTACTTC. This encodes CSVSPDRGTYEQYF.

This CDR3 is CASSEAQGVKETQYF. In DNA, the CDR3 is TGTGCCAGCAGTGAAGCGCAGGGAGTCAAAGAGACCCAGTACTTC. This sequence joins TRBV2 and TRBJ2-5; D is tentatively TRBD1 or TRBD2 (5 bases each). The CDR3 spans 15 residues. CDR1 and CDR2 (germline): SNHLY, FYNNEI. V lost 0 bases and J lost 3, with 11 bases in between.

The chain couples TRBV7-6 to TRBJ2-6; D is undetermined. Germline CDR1 reads SGHVS; CDR2 reads FNYEAQ. This CDR3 has 15 amino acids. Trimming took off 5 bases at V and 1 base at J, with 9 bases between the two ends. CDR3 coding DNA: TGTGCCAGCAGCCCGGTTATTTCTGGGGCCAACGTCCTGACTTTC. It encodes CASSPVISGANVLTF.

V usage is TRBV10-3 and J usage is TRBJ2-1; D uncertain. Germline CDR1 ENHRY, CDR2 SYGVKD. Trimming cost V 7 bases and J 4 bases, with 17 bases left between them. The CDR3 is 15 residues long. In nucleotides, the CDR3 is TGTGCCATCACCCCCCGCGAGGATGGGTACAATGAGCAGTTCTTC. Translating it yields CAITPREDGYNEQFF.

The table lists this clonotype with many counts. The chain couples TRBV12-3 or TRBV12-4 to TRBJ2-3, with D tentatively TRBD1 (5 bases). This CDR3 contains 13 residues. V shed 10 bases and J shed 2 bases, with 13 bases lying between them. The CDR3 sequence is CAIGQGNTDTQYF. The CDR3 bases are TGTGCCATCGGTCAGGGAAACACAGATACGCAGTATTTT.

This clonotype appeared a few times. The rearrangement links TRBV9 to TRBJ1-2; D may be TRBD1 (6 bases). V was cut by 3 bases and J by 8 bases, with 17 bases left in between. This CDR3 is built from 14 residues. Per germline, CDR1 SGDLS and CDR2 YYNGEE. Here the CDR3 reads CASSEAMGAFGYTF. The CDR3, as DNA: TGTGCCAGCAGCGAGGCCATGGGGGCGTTCGGCTACACCTTC.

The CDR3 sequence: CASKRAGTGGWDEQYF. In DNA form, the CDR3 reads TGTGCCAGCAAACGCGCCGGGACAGGGGGCTGGGACGAGCAGTACTTC. The genes are TRBV12-3 or TRBV12-4 and TRBJ2-7; TRBD1 agrees at 12 bases. The CDR3 sequence is 16 residues long. The ends lost 7 bases at V and 5 bases at J; junction bases unmatched: 12.

V is TRBV7-9 and J is TRBJ2-2; D may correspond to TRBD1 or TRBD2 (5 bases each). V was trimmed by 5 bases and J by 2 bases, leaving 18 bases between them. The CDR3 is 17 residues long. The germline V gene encodes CDR1 SEHNR and CDR2 FQNEAQ (reference sequence). Here the CDR3 DNA reads TGTGCCAGCAGCCTTCCCCTCGGGGCTGATAACACCGGGGAGCTGTTTTTT. It is translated as CASSLPLGADNTGELFF.

This clonotype was seen only a few times. This chain links TRBV24-1 with TRBJ2-5; 15 nucleotides align to TRBD2. CDR3 size: 18 residues. Germline CDR1 and CDR2: KGHDR and SFDVKD. Trimming removed 3 bases from V and 4 bases from J; junction bases left unmatched: 8. CDR3 sequence: CATSDARTSGRVGETQYF. CDR3 coding DNA: TGTGCCACCAGTGATGCCCGGACTAGCGGGAGGGTGGGAGAGACCCAGTACTTC.

The rearrangement uses TRBV29-1 and TRBJ2-7; no reliable D call. The germline V gene encodes CDR1 SQVTM and CDR2 ANQGSEA. This CDR3 is 14 amino acids long. V lost 7 bases, J lost 5 bases, and 21 bases lay in between. CDR3 sequence (DNA): TGCAGCGCCTATTTAGGGTGGCAATCTGACGAGCAGTACTTC. It is translated as CSAYLGWQSDEQYF.

This clonotype has only a few counts. The J gene is TRBJ2-1, the V gene TRBV19, with 10 bases aligning to TRBD1. CDR1 and CDR2 from the germline V gene are LNHDA and SQIVND (reference sequence). CDR3 length: 15 residues. After removal of 4 bases from V and 7 bases from J, the junction contained 7 bases not matched to a gene. Here the CDR3 reads CASSTRDRGVNEQFF. CDR3 in DNA: TGTGCCAGTAGTACCCGGGACAGGGGCGTTAATGAGCAGTTCTTC.

This clonotype was seen a few times. J is TRBJ1-6 and V is TRBV5-1, with D possibly matching TRBD1 (5 bases). Germline lookup yields CDR1 SGHRS and CDR2 YFSETQ. Trimming cost V 4 bases and J 0 bases, with 14 bases left between them. The CDR3 length is 17 residues. CDR3 in DNA: TGCGCCAGCAGCGTCGGGACGGCGAGCTCCTATAATTCACCCCTCCACTTT. It is translated as CASSVGTASSYNSPLHF.

This clonotype was found a few times. This sequence joins TRBV24-1 and TRBJ2-3, with D uncertain. Trimming took off 5 bases at V and 4 bases at J, with 9 bases between the two ends. The CDR3 consists of 13 residues. The germline CDR1 and CDR2 sequences are KGHDR and SFDVKD. CDR3 bases: TGTGCCACCAGTGGAGGTCGCCCAGATACGCAGTATTTT. Encoded protein: CATSGGRPDTQYF.

The chain recombines TRBV7-9 with TRBJ2-3; the D is unclear. The CDR3 is 12 residues long. Per the germline V gene, CDR1 is SEHNR and CDR2 is FQNEAQ (reference sequence). The V end was cut by 5 bases, the J end by 2 bases, with 5 bases between. This CDR3 is CASSRYTDTQYF. For the CDR3, the DNA is TGTGCCAGCAGCCGATACACAGATACGCAGTATTTT.

This rearrangement joins TRBV6-1 to TRBJ2-7; the D gene is possibly TRBD2 (7 bases). Trimming pared 3 bases from V and 4 bases from J, leaving 16 bases between. Germline assignment: CDR1 MNHNS and CDR2 SASEGT. This CDR3 spans 15 amino acids. The CDR3 spells CASSEQGRALYEQYF. The CDR3 DNA sequence: TGTGCCAGCAGTGAGCAGGGGAGGGCCCTGTACGAGCAGTACTTC.

J is TRBJ2-6 and V is TRBV3-1, with D possibly called TRBD1 or TRBD2 (5 bases each). The CDR3 runs 18 residues. Trimming shortened V by 2 bases and J by 0 bases, and 14 bases separated the two germline ends. Germline V gives CDR1 LGHDT, CDR2 YNNKEL (reference sequence). The CDR3 loop reads CASSQLPGRTSGANVLTF. For the CDR3, the DNA is TGTGCCAGCAGCCAATTACCGGGACGCACCTCTGGGGCCAACGTCCTGACTTTC.

V is TRBV15 and J is TRBJ2-1, with D possibly TRBD2 on 6 matching bases. CDR3 length equals 15 residues. V was cut by 4 bases and J by 0 bases, with 10 bases left in between. Germline CDR1 reads LNHNV; CDR2 reads YYDKDF (reference sequence). CDR3 coding DNA: TGTGCCACCAGCAAGGAGCGGGCCTCCTACAATGAGCAGTTCTTC. Translation gives CATSKERASYNEQFF.

This clonotype was seen repeatedly, ten times or more. CDR3 DNA sequence: TGTGCCAGCAGCCCAGAGTATAGCAATCAGCCCCAGCATTTT. Amino acid sequence: CASSPEYSNQPQHF. The chain links TRBV6-1 to TRBJ1-5, with D unclear. V was shortened by 6 bases and J by 0 bases, with 9 bases between the two germline ends. Germline V lookup: CDR1 MNHNS, CDR2 SASEGT. CDR3 length equals 14 residues.

The rearrangement uses TRBV30 and TRBJ1-1; perhaps TRBD1 as D (6 bases). The CDR3 covers 13 residues. Germline V CDR1 and CDR2: GTSNPN, SVGIG (reference sequence). V lost 4 bases, J lost 1 base, and 10 bases lay in between. CDR3 DNA sequence: TGTGCCTGGAAAGGGGGGGGGAACACTGAAGCTTTCTTT. This sequence encodes CAWKGGGNTEAFF.

The V and J genes are TRBV5-4 and TRBJ2-1, with D tentatively TRBD2 (6 bases). V lost 4 bases and J 0 bases, leaving 17 bases between the germline ends. Germline CDR1 SGHNT, CDR2 YYREEE (reference sequence). CDR3 length equals 17 residues. This CDR3 is CASSGSRGASSYNEQFF. The DNA for the CDR3 is TGTGCCAGCAGCGGATCCCGCGGGGCGAGCTCCTACAATGAGCAGTTCTTC.

The table lists this clonotype with a few counts. The chain recombines TRBV29-1 with TRBJ2-1; the D gene is possibly TRBD2 (6 bases). The CDR3 sequence is 13 residues long. CDR1 and CDR2 (germline): SQVTM, ANQGSEA. Trimming left V 2 bases short and J 7 bases short, with 12 bases between. The CDR3 protein is CSVEPSASNEQFF. CDR3 coding DNA: TGCAGCGTTGAACCTAGCGCAAGTAATGAGCAGTTCTTC.